The TCR beta chain described here comes from a study of beta chain features in type 1 diabetes (dated by TCRdb to the late 2010s). Notes on the research overall: Patients and healthy donors did not differ in mean age, gender distribution, total cell number or subset yield. A total of roughly 98,000,000 sorted cells were examined across all samples, and a strong correlation was observed between cell number per subset and RNA yield. In the study, recently diagnosed type 1 diabetes patients and matched healthy donors were compared on the TCRB repertoires of their sorted circulating CD4+ T cell subsets. Whereas all 30 or so donors provided naive and central memory subsets, regulatory and stem cell-like memory subsets were isolated from just 8 patients and about 8 healthy donors.

V and J are trimmed by 3 bases and 3 bases, and the gene matches miss 3 bases of the junction. Including cysteine and phenylalanine, the CDR3 has 14 amino acids. Left in the record is the CDR3 DNA by itself, 42 bases read in frame from the first base. CDR1 and CDR2 (LNHDA, SQIVND) derive from the germline V gene (reference sequence). A word on this clone: Its target antigen remains unknown. No per-base quality is available; no much larger clone lies one base away.

The entire amount of isolated RNA was reverse transcribed using the High Capacity cDNA Reverse Transcription Kit, so the sequenced TCRB transcripts were expressed ones. Deep immunoSEQ sequencing was applied to naive, central memory and regulatory T cell samples, giving an average of about 3.57 million total reads per sample. Sorted cells were lysed in RLT buffer and RNA was extracted with DNase-treated RNeasy Micro or Mini kits, depending on cell number. To prevent cross-contamination, every cell subset was processed on its own, while patient and healthy donor samples were processed together. The immunoSEQ multiplex PCR was used to amplify TCRB sequences from cDNA, yielding 87-bp fragments that span the CDR3 region. Sequencing of the amplicons was performed on the Illumina HiSeq platform. The authors processed their data as follows. PCR bias was corrected computationally using synthetic template baselines, and reads within Hamming distance 2 were collapsed, with unmergeable singletons discarded. Reads were aligned to IMGT to assign V, D and J genes, CDR3 length, and insertions or deletions at six rearrangement sites. Within each subset, clonotype counts were normalized to sorted cell number, and only after that were true diversity and Gini coefficients computed with the tcR R package. The overlap coefficient, calculated on TCRB nucleotide sequences, was used to measure repertoire sharing. Out-of-frame TCRB sequences from naive cells were analyzed to stand in for the pre-selection repertoire. TCRdb obtained this table from immuneACCESS and retained in-frame rearrangements with V and J assigned. These tables miss some clones; where compared with another copy, unresolved V genes account for less than half of the shortfall, and the remainder is unexplained. From that table come the V and J calls and clone size; the DNA was used to work out D and trimming. Across this sample there are 600,000 to 700,000 clones, with under 15% seen only once. Around 0.022% of the sample is in the top ten clones.

On the study overall, not on this receptor specifically: Because the HLA sub-analyses included only small numbers of individuals, any influence of HLA type on TCRB rearrangement was left unresolved. Shorter templates might have been favored by PCR, but patient and control samples were amplified and corrected together, so both groups would have been affected equally by any skew. Patients with type 1 diabetes made fewer insertions and deleted more nucleotides at VDJ recombination sites, implying thymic rearrangement abnormalities. Because cDNA rather than genomic DNA was sequenced, highly expressing activated cells could have been over-represented, although no difference in activation and CD3 levels was found between groups. The naive, central memory and regulatory TCRB repertoires appeared to resemble one another more closely among patients than among healthy donors. In all four CD4+ subsets, TCRB CDR3 length was moderately but significantly shorter in type 1 diabetes patients.

Each donor gave one peripheral blood draw, around 100 mL on average, collected into heparinised tubes. Using a panel that included CD45RO, CCR7, CD25, CD127, CD95 and CD27, naive, central memory, regulatory and stem cell-like memory CD4+ T cells were sorted on a BD FACSAria II. All sorted populations exceeded 95% purity. PBMCs were isolated immediately by Lymphoprep density gradient centrifugation and stained directly without culture. To minimize batch effects, samples were stained and sorted in pairs, one healthy donor with one patient per experiment. The receptor was isolated from a man between 18 and 35 years old with type 1 diabetes. Recombination joined TRBV19 with TRBJ2-7, with 9 middle bases fitting TRBD1. What was sequenced was naive CD4+ T cells from blood. The cell subset or site label, as the study defines it: true naive CD4+ T cells. The sequence in DNA is TGTGCCAGTAGTATTTCGGACAGGGGCTACGAGCAGTACTTC. This yields the protein CASSISDRGYEQYF.